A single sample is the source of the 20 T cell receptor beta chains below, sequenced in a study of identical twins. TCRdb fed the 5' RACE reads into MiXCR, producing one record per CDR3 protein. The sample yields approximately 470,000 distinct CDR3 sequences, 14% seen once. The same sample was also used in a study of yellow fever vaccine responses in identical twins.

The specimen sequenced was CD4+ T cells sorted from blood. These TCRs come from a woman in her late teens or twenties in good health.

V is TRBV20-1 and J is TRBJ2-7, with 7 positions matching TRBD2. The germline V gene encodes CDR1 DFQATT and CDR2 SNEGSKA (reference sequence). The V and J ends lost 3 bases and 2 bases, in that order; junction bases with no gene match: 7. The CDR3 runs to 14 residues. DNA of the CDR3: TGCAGTGCTAGCCCTTCGACTAGCACCTACGAGCAGTACTTC. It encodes CSASPSTSTYEQYF.

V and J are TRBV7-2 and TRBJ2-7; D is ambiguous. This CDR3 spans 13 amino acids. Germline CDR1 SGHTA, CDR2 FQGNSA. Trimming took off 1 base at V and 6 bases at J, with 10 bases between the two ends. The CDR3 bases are TGTGCCAGCAGCTTAGGGGTAGGGCGCGAGCAGTACTTC. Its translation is CASSLGVGREQYF.

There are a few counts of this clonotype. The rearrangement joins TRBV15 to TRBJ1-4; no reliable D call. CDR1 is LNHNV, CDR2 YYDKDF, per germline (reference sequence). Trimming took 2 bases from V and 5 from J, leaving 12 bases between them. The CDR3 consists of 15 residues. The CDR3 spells CATSRQDGANEKLFF. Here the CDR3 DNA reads TGTGCCACCAGCAGACAGGACGGCGCCAATGAAAAACTGTTTTTT.

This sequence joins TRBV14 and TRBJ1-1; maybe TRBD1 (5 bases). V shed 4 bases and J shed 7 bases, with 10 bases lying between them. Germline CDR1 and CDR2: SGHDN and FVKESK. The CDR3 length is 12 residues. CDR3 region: CASSRAGFEAFF. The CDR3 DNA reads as TGTGCCAGCAGCCGAGCAGGGTTTGAAGCTTTCTTT.

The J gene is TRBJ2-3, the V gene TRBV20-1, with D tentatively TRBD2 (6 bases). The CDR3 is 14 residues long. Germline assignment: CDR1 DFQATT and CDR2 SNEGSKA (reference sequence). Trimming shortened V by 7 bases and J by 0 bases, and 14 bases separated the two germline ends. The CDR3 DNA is TGCAGTGGGTCCCGCGGAGGGAGCACAGATACGCAGTATTTT. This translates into CSGSRGGSTDTQYF.

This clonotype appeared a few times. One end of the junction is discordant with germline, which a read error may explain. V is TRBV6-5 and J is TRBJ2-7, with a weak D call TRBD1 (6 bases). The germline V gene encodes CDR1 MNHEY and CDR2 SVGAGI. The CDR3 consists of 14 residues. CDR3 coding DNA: TGTGCCAGCATTAGGCGACAGGCCTCCTACGAGCAGTCCTTC. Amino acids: CASIRRQASYEQSF.

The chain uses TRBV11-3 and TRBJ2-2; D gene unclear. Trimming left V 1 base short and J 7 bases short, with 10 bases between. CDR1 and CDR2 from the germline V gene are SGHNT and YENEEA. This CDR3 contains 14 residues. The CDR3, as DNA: TGTGCCAGCAGCTTAGGTCGGGCTAGCGGGGAGCTGTTTTTT. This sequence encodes CASSLGRASGELFF.

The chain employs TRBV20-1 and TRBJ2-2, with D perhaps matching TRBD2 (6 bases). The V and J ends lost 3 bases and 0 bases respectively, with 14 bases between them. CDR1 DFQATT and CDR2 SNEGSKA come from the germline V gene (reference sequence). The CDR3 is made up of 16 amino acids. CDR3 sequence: CSASPYGTPNTGELFF. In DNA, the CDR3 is TGCAGTGCTAGCCCCTATGGGACTCCGAACACCGGGGAGCTGTTTTTT.

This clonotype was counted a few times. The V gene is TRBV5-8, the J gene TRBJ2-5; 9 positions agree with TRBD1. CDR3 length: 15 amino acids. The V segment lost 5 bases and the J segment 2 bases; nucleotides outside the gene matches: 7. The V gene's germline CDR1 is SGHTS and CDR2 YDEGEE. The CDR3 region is CASSAGTGKQETQYF. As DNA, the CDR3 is TGTGCCAGCAGTGCCGGGACAGGGAAACAAGAGACCCAGTACTTC. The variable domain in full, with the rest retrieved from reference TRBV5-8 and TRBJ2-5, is EAGVTQSPTHLIKTRGQQATLRCSPISGHTSVYWYQQALGLGLQFLLWYDEGEERNRGNFPPRFSGRQFPNYSSELNVNALELEDSALYLCASSAGTGKQETQYFGPGTRLLVL.

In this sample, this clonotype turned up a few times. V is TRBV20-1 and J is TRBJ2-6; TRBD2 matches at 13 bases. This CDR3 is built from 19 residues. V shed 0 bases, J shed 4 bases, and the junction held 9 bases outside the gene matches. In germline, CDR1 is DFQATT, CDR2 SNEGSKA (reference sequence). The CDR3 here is CSARDSGLAGVGGANVLTF. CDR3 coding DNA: TGCAGTGCTAGAGATAGCGGACTAGCGGGAGTAGGCGGGGCCAACGTCCTGACTTTC.

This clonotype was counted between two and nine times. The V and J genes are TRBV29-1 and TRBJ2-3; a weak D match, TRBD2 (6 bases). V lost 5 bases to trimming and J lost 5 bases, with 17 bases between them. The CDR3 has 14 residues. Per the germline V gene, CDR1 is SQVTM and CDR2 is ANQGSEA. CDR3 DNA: TGCAGCGTTCCTCTCGGGGGAGACCAAGATACGCAGTATTTT. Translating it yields CSVPLGGDQDTQYF.

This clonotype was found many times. The CDR3 DNA reads as TGCGCCAGCAGCCAACCAGGGATCGACACCGGGGAGCTGTTTTTT. This codes for CASSQPGIDTGELFF. The J gene is TRBJ2-2, the V gene TRBV4-3; maybe TRBD1 (5 bases). The CDR3 runs to 15 residues. The V and J ends lost 2 bases and 3 bases respectively, with 10 bases between them. The V gene's germline CDR1 is LGHNA and CDR2 YSLEER.

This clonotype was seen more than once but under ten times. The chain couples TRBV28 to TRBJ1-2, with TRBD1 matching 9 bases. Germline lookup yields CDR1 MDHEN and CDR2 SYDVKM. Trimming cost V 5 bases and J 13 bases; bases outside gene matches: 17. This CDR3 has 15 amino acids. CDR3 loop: CASSAPGQGPNTATF. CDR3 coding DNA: TGTGCCAGCAGTGCCCCGGGACAGGGCCCAAATACGGCCACCTTC.

This CDR3 reads CASSQGARGETQYF. CDR3 sequence (DNA): TGTGCCAGCAGCCAGGGGGCGAGGGGCGAGACCCAGTACTTC. The chain recombines TRBV5-4 with TRBJ2-5; TRBD1 matches at 8 bases. CDR1 and CDR2 from the germline V gene are SGHNT and YYREEE (reference sequence). The CDR3 sequence is 14 residues long. J gave up 5 bases and V 4 bases, and 7 bases lay outside the gene matches.

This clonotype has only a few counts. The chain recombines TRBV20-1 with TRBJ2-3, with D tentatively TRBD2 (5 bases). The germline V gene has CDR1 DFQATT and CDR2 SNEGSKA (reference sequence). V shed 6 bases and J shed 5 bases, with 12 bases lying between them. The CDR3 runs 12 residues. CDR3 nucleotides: TGCAGTGCCGGAAGGACTGGAGATACGCAGTATTTT. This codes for CSAGRTGDTQYF.

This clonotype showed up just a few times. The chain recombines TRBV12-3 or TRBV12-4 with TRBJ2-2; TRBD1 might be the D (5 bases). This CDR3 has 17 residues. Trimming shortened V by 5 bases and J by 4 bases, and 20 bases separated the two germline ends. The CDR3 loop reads CASSPPRQIRPTGELFF. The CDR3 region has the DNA TGTGCCAGCAGTCCGCCACGACAGATTCGGCCCACCGGGGAGCTGTTTTTT.

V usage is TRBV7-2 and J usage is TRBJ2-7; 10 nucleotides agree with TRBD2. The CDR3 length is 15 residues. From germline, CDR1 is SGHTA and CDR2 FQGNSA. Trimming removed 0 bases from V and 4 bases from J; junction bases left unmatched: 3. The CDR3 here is CASSLAPGLAYEQYF. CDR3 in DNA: TGTGCCAGCAGCTTAGCCCCGGGACTAGCGTACGAGCAGTACTTC.

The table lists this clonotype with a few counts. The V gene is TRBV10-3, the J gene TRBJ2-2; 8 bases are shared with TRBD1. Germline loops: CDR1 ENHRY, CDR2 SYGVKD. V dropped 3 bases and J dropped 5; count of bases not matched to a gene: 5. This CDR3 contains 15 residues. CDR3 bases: TGTGCCATCAGTGACTCCGGGACAGGAACCGGGGAGCTGTTTTTT. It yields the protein CAISDSGTGTGELFF.

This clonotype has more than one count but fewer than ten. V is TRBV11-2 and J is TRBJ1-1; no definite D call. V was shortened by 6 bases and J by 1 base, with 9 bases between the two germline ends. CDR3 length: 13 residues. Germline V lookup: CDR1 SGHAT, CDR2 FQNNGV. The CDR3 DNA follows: TGTGCCAGCAGATCAAGACAGAACACTGAAGCTTTCTTT. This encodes CASRSRQNTEAFF. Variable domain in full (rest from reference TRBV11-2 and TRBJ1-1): EAGVAQSPRYKIIEKRQSVAFWCNPISGHATLYWYQQILGQGPKLLIQFQNNGVVDDSQLPKDRFSAERLKGVDSTLKIQPAKLEDSAVYLCASRSRQNTEAFFGQGTRLTVV.

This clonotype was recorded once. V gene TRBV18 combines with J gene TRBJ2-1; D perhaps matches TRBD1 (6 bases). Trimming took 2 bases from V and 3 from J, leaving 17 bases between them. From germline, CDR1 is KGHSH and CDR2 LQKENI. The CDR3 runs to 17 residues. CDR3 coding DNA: TGTGCCAGCTCACCAACCGGTCCAGGGGTGGGCTACAATGAGCAGTTCTTC. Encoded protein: CASSPTGPGVGYNEQFF.